A selection of T cell receptor beta chains follows, all from one sample in a study of CD8+CD57+ T cells in acquired aplastic anemia. TCRdb called the reads again in MiXCR, with one record for every CDR3 protein. The table records roughly 190,000 distinct CDR3 sequences, around 45% of them present only once. The sequenced sample was sorted CD4+, CD8+, or CD8+CD57+ T cells (not recorded which) from PBMCs. The receptors were gathered from a human donor with aplastic anemia. The CDR3 runs from the conserved cysteine through the conserved F or W. A D gene is named only where the DNA matches it firmly. Clone size appears in some rows only: once, few, many, or a class for an expanded clone.

CDR3nt	CDR3aa	abundance	v_gene	d_gene	j_gene
TGTGCCACCAGCCGGACTGAGAGGCACAATGAGCAGTTCTTC	CATSRTERHNEQFF	-	TRBV15	-	TRBJ2-1
TGCAGCGTTGACCCGGGCTGGTACAATGAGCAGTTCTTC	CSVDPGWYNEQFF	few	TRBV29-1	-	TRBJ2-1
TGTGCCAGCACCCACGGGGGCGGGAGATACGAGCAGTACTTC	CASTHGGGRYEQYF	-	TRBV12-3/TRBV12-4	-	TRBJ2-7
TGCAGCGCCGCAAGAGGGTTGGATCAGCCCCAGCATTTT	CSAARGLDQPQHF	once	TRBV29-1	-	TRBJ1-5
TGCAGCGTTGAAGCGACCCGGGACTATGACACAGATACGCAGTATTTT	CSVEATRDYDTDTQYF	-	TRBV29-1	TRBD2	TRBJ2-3
TGTGCCAGCAGCCTCCCCCCAGGGCGAGGTGGCTACACCTTC	CASSLPPGRGGYTF	few	TRBV6-2/TRBV6-3	-	TRBJ1-2
TGTGCCAGCATGAAGTGGGCAGGGTGGTACGAGCAGTACTTC	CASMKWAGWYEQYF	-	TRBV6-2/TRBV6-3	-	TRBJ2-7
TGTGCCATCTCTAGACAGGGGGTGAACACTGAAGCTTTCTTT	CAISRQGVNTEAFF	many	TRBV10-3	TRBD1	TRBJ1-1
TGTGCCAGCAGCTCTGGGGTGGCTAGCGGGAACGCAGATACGCAGTATTTT	CASSSGVASGNADTQYF	-	TRBV11-1	TRBD2	TRBJ2-3
TGTGCCAGCAGCTCGGGACAGGGTTCTCGGGTTACGCAGTATTTT	CASSSGQGSRVTQYF	few	TRBV7-3	TRBD1	TRBJ2-3
TGTGCCAGCAGCTTAGCCCCCGTGGAGACCCAGTACTTC	CASSLAPVETQYF	many	TRBV11-3	-	TRBJ2-5
TGTGCCAGCAGCCGGAAGGGGGGGACTGAAGCTTTCTTT	CASSRKGGTEAFF	-	TRBV7-6	-	TRBJ1-1
TGTGCCAGCAGCTTCAAAAACCTCTATGGCTACACCTTC	CASSFKNLYGYTF	-	TRBV7-2	-	TRBJ1-2
TGTGCCAGCAGTGACAGCTTATGGAATCAGCCCCAGCATTTT	CASSDSLWNQPQHF	-	TRBV2	-	TRBJ1-5
TGTGCCAGCAGTGACCCACTAGCTTTCTACGAGCAGTACTTC	CASSDPLAFYEQYF	once	TRBV2	-	TRBJ2-7
TGCAGTGCTAGTGGCTTAGCGGGGGTCACAGATACGCAGTATTTT	CSASGLAGVTDTQYF	many	TRBV20-1	TRBD2	TRBJ2-3
TGTGCCACCAGCCGCCTTAGCGGTGGATCCTACGAGCAGTACTTC	CATSRLSGGSYEQYF	-	TRBV15	-	TRBJ2-7
TGTGCCAGCAGCTATCGACAGGGGGCGGCCGGGGAGCTGTTTTTT	CASSYRQGAAGELFF	few	TRBV12-3/TRBV12-4	TRBD1	TRBJ2-2
TGTGCCAGCAGCCCCCCCGGGGGTATCAATCAGCCCCAGCATTTT	CASSPPGGINQPQHF	many	TRBV4-2	-	TRBJ1-5
TGCAGTGCTAGGAAATCTGGATTCGGAGAGACCCAGTACTTC	CSARKSGFGETQYF	-	TRBV20-1	-	TRBJ2-5
TGCGCCATCAGTAGTGGGGGACCAGCGGGAGTGGGGCAGTACTTC	CAISSGGPAGVGQYF	once	TRBV10-3	TRBD2	TRBJ2-7
TGTGCCACCAGTGACAGACAGGTTAACTCTGGGGCCAACGTCCTGACTTTC	CATSDRQVNSGANVLTF	few	TRBV24-1	-	TRBJ2-6
TGTGCCAGCAGCTTAGGGGTCCAAGAGACCCAGTACTTC	CASSLGVQETQYF	many	TRBV7-8	-	TRBJ2-5
TGCAGCGCTGGGGAGAGGCATGGCTACACCTTC	CSAGERHGYTF	-	TRBV29-1	-	TRBJ1-2
TGTGCGTCACAGGGGGCGCCCAGCTATGGCTACACCTTC	CASQGAPSYGYTF	many	TRBV6-1	TRBD1	TRBJ1-2
TGCAGCGTTATGGGGCAGCATGGCTACACCTTC	CSVMGQHGYTF	few	TRBV29-1	-	TRBJ1-2
TGTGCCAGCCACACAGGGATACAAGAGACCCAGTACTTC	CASHTGIQETQYF	-	TRBV7-9	-	TRBJ2-5
TGTGCCAGCAGCTTAACTTTCGGGAGCCGCACCGGGGAGCTGTTTTTT	CASSLTFGSRTGELFF	-	TRBV11-1	-	TRBJ2-2